Below, 19 T cell receptor beta chains from the same sample are listed, as sequenced in a study of T cell repertoires in cytomegalovirus infection. TCRdb itself ran the reads through MiXCR, one entry per CDR3 protein. Of 450,000 to 550,000 distinct CDR3 sequences in the sample, about 42% were seen once. These receptors lack a known antigen. The input for sequencing was cultured PBMCs, taken from culture after CMV antigen stimulation. All receptors derive from a human donor in good health (CMV status not recorded). Some clones in this sample may be carry-over from other donors' samples.

The chain carries TRBV6-2 or TRBV6-3 and TRBJ2-7, with D unclear. The germline V and J ends were trimmed by 10 bases and 2 bases, with 18 bases remaining between them. The CDR3 length is 14 residues. Per germline, CDR1 MNHEY and CDR2 SVGEGT. CDR3 sequence: CATTPWSSTYEQYF. CDR3 in DNA: TGTGCCACCACCCCATGGAGTTCCACCTACGAGCAGTACTTC.

V gene TRBV3-1 combines with J gene TRBJ1-3, with no clear D. The germline CDR1 and CDR2 sequences are LGHDT and YNNKEL (reference sequence). This CDR3 has 14 amino acids. Trimming removed 2 bases at V and 0 bases at J, with 5 bases between. Here the CDR3 reads CASSQRSSGNTIYF. For the CDR3, the DNA is TGTGCCAGCAGCCAACGTAGCTCTGGAAACACCATATATTTT.

This clonotype has only one observation. The rearrangement links TRBV6-2 or TRBV6-3 to TRBJ2-1, with 13 nucleotides matching TRBD2. Germline assignment: CDR1 MNHEY and CDR2 SVGEGT. Losses at the gene ends were 6 bases for V and 5 bases for J; bases not matched to a gene: 7. This CDR3 has 16 residues. CDR3 DNA: TGTGCCAGCAGGAAAGGACTAGCGGGAGTCCACAATGAGCAGTTCTTC. Translating it yields CASRKGLAGVHNEQFF.

There are a few counts of this clonotype. The chain carries TRBV10-3 and TRBJ2-7; tentative D call: TRBD1 (6 bases). Between the trimmed V and J ends, which lost 10 bases and 0 bases, there was a span of 13 bases. The CDR3 runs to 13 residues. Per germline, CDR1 ENHRY and CDR2 SYGVKD. The CDR3 DNA sequence: TGTGCCACCCAGGACAGCAGCTCCTACGAGCAGTACTTC. This translates into CATQDSSSYEQYF.

The chain recombines TRBV7-6 with TRBJ1-5; D uncertain. The germline V gene has CDR1 SGHVS and CDR2 FNYEAQ. The CDR3 consists of 15 residues. V gave up 0 bases and J gave up 5 bases, with 11 bases separating them. In DNA, the CDR3 is TGTGCCAGCAGCTTAGCCCCGGGCCGAGATCAGCCCCAGCATTTT. As protein: CASSLAPGRDQPQHF.

This chain links TRBV27 with TRBJ1-2; perhaps TRBD1 as D (6 bases). The V end lost 3 bases, the J end lost 4 bases, and 15 bases lay between the germline ends. The CDR3 runs to 15 residues. Germline CDR1 and CDR2: MNHEY and SMNVEV (reference sequence). The CDR3 protein is CASSFSQGSRYGYTF. For the CDR3, the DNA is TGTGCCAGCAGTTTTTCGCAGGGGTCCCGCTATGGCTACACCTTC.

The chain links TRBV5-6 to TRBJ2-2; perhaps TRBD1 as D (7 bases). The CDR3 is 16 amino acids. Germline lookup yields CDR1 SGHDT and CDR2 YYEEEE. V dropped 4 bases and J dropped 4 bases, with 17 bases sitting between them. CDR3 in amino acids: CASSVKRAGGTGELFF. CDR3 nucleotides: TGTGCCAGCAGCGTGAAGCGGGCAGGGGGCACCGGGGAGCTGTTTTTT.

The table lists this clonotype with a few counts. The rearrangement joins TRBV15 to TRBJ1-1, with 7 bases matching TRBD1. The V gene end was trimmed by 4 bases and the J gene end by 12 bases; junction bases not matched to a gene: 14. The germline V gene has CDR1 LNHNV and CDR2 YYDKDF (reference sequence). The CDR3 sequence is 14 residues long. The CDR3 DNA is TGTGCCACCAGCACACTAAAATCAGACAGGGTCTCTTTCTTT. Translation: CATSTLKSDRVSFF.

This chain joins TRBV7-2 and TRBJ2-5, with TRBD2 as a possible D gene (5 bases). CDR1 is SGHTA and CDR2 is FQGNSA in the germline V gene. The CDR3 covers 17 residues. Deletions cut 2 bases from V and 4 bases from J, with 20 bases between. The CDR3 DNA follows: TGTGCCAGCAGCTTACCAACCCCGGCTAGCTGGGGAGAGACCCAGTACTTC. Its translation: CASSLPTPASWGETQYF.

This rearrangement joins TRBV6-6 to TRBJ2-1; TRBD1 agrees at 10 bases. The V and J ends lost 6 bases and 6 bases, in that order; junction bases with no gene match: 8. The CDR3 totals 15 residues. Germline CDR1 MNHNY, CDR2 SVGAGI (reference sequence). The CDR3 bases are TGTGCCAGCAGCCCTAAGACAGGGGGCATCAATGAGCAGTTCTTC. Translation gives CASSPKTGGINEQFF.

V gene TRBV15 combines with J gene TRBJ2-1; 7 bases are a match to TRBD1. The V segment lost 9 bases and the J segment 6 bases; nucleotides outside the gene matches: 5. Germline V lookup: CDR1 LNHNV, CDR2 YYDKDF (reference sequence). The CDR3 runs 12 residues. The CDR3 bases are TGTGCCACTGGGGACAGACGCAATGAGCAGTTCTTC. It encodes CATGDRRNEQFF.

The V gene is TRBV6-1, the J gene TRBJ1-1; no clear D gene. Looked up from germline, CDR1 is MNHNS and CDR2 is SASEGT. Trimming pared 6 bases from V and 8 bases from J, leaving 13 bases between. The length of the CDR3 is 12 residues. The CDR3 bases are TGTGCCAGCAGGAGTAGCCTATTCGAAGCTTTCTTT. Translated: CASRSSLFEAFF.

V usage is TRBV7-2 and J usage is TRBJ1-5; a possible D gene is TRBD1 (5 bases). CDR3 length: 13 residues. Germline lookup yields CDR1 SGHTA and CDR2 FQGNSA. Deletions cut 5 bases from V and 6 bases from J, with 11 bases between. As DNA, the CDR3 is TGTGCCAGCAGCCGCGGGGGGATTCAGCCCCAGCATTTT. Translated, it gives CASSRGGIQPQHF. Full variable domain (outside the CDR3, taken from reference TRBV7-2 and TRBJ1-5): GAGVSQSPSNKVTEKGKDVELRCDPISGHTALYWYRQSLGQGLEFLIYFQGNSAPDKSGLPSDRFSAERTGGSVSTLTIQRTQQEDSAVYLCASSRGGIQPQHFGDGTRLSIL.

This clonotype was seen more than once but under ten times. This chain joins TRBV7-2 and TRBJ2-7; 7 bases fit TRBD1. Germline CDR1 reads SGHTA; CDR2 reads FQGNSA. Trimming took 1 base from V and 4 from J; bases not matched to a gene: 4. The CDR3 loop spans 14 amino acids. CDR3 nucleotides: TGTGCCAGCAGCTTAGGACAGGGTTTTTACGAGCAGTACTTC. Protein sequence: CASSLGQGFYEQYF.

This clonotype turned up a few times. The V and J genes are TRBV7-6 and TRBJ2-7, with unresolved D. Looked up from germline, CDR1 is SGHVS and CDR2 is FNYEAQ. Trimming took 3 bases from V and 6 from J, leaving 15 bases between them. CDR3 size: 14 residues. DNA of the CDR3: TGTGCCAGCAGCTTTGTGGTGAATTTCGGCGAGCAGTACTTC. It codes for CASSFVVNFGEQYF.

The gene calls are TRBV14 and TRBJ1-1; D uncertain. The V end was cut by 3 bases, the J end by 0 bases, with 5 bases between. CDR3 length equals 13 residues. Germline V lookup: CDR1 SGHDN, CDR2 FVKESK. This chain's CDR3 is CASSQFMNTEAFF. DNA for the CDR3: TGTGCCAGCAGCCAGTTCATGAACACTGAAGCTTTCTTT. The whole variable domain, filled in from reference TRBV14 and TRBJ1-1, reads EAGVTQFPSHSVIEKGQTVTLRCDPISGHDNLYWYRRVMGKEIKFLLHFVKESKQDESGMPNNRFLAERTGGTYSTLKVQPAELEDSGVYFCASSQFMNTEAFFGQGTRLTVV.

The rearrangement joins TRBV12-3 or TRBV12-4 to TRBJ2-3; D ambiguous. The V gene lost 3 bases and the J gene lost 2 bases, with 6 bases spanning the gap. The CDR3 consists of 13 residues. The CDR3 DNA reads as TGTGCCAGCAGTTTGCCTCCCACAGATACGCAGTATTTT. Its protein is CASSLPPTDTQYF.

Only a few counts were recorded for this clonotype. The V call is TRBV24-1, the J call TRBJ2-1; maybe TRBD1 (6 bases). This CDR3 region has 16 residues. Germline values: CDR1 KGHDR, CDR2 SFDVKD. Trimming took 5 bases from V and 0 from J, leaving 13 bases between them. The CDR3 protein is CATSAGQLSSYNEQFF. Written as DNA, the CDR3 is TGTGCCACCAGTGCCGGACAGTTAAGCTCCTACAATGAGCAGTTCTTC.

The chain links TRBV6-2 or TRBV6-3 to TRBJ2-7, with TRBD1 matching over 8 bases. The V segment lost 6 bases and the J segment 8 bases; nucleotides outside the gene matches: 6. The CDR3 length is 12 residues. Germline loops: CDR1 MNHEY, CDR2 SVGEGT. The CDR3 DNA follows: TGTGCCAGCAGCGATACAGGGGGAAAGCAGTACTTC. This encodes CASSDTGGKQYF.